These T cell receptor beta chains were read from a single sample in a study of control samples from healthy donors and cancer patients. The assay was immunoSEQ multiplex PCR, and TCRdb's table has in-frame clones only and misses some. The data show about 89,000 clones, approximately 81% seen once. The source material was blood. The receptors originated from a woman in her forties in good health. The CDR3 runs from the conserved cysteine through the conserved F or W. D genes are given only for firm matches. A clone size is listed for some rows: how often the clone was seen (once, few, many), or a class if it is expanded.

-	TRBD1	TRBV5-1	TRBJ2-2	TGCGCCAGCAGCAAGGGACAGGGCCCCGGGGAGCTGTTTTTT	CASSKGQGPGELFF
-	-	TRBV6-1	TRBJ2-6	TGTGCCAGCAGTGATGGGGGGGCGGGGGCCAACGTCCTGACTTTC	CASSDGGAGANVLTF
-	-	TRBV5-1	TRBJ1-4	TGCGCCAGCAGCCCCCAGGGGCCAACTAATGAAAAACTGTTTTTT	CASSPQGPTNEKLFF
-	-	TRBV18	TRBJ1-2	TGTGCCAGCTCACAGTCGGCATCAGCCTATGGCTACACCTTC	CASSQSASAYGYTF
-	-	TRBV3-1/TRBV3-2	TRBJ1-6	TGTGCCAGCAGCCAAGATCCCCGGGGATGGGGTAATTCACCCCTCCACTTT	CASSQDPRGWGNSPLHF
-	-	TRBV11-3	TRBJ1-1	TGTGCCAGCTGCGGAAACCCCTTGAACACTGAAGCTTTCTTT	CASCGNPLNTEAFF
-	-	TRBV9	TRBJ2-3	TGTGCCAGCAGCGTTACGGGGCTACAGGATACGCAGTATTTT	CASSVTGLQDTQYF
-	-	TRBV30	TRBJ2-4	TGTGCCTGGAGCCCTACAGGGAACATTCAGTACTTC	CAWSPTGNIQYF
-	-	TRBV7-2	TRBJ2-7	TGTGCCAGCAGCTTAGCCGTGGGAGGGCAGTACTTC	CASSLAVGGQYF
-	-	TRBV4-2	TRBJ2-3	TGTGCCAGCAGCCAAAGTCCGACGATGGGAGATACGCAGTATTTT	CASSQSPTMGDTQYF
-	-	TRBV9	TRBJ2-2	TGTGCCAGCAGGAATGAGGACACCGGGGAGCTGTTTTTT	CASRNEDTGELFF
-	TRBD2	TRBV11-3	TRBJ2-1	TGTGCCAGCAGCGGACAGCGGGGGGGCCGTAATGAGCAGTTCTTC	CASSGQRGGRNEQFF
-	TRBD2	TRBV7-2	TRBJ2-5	TGTGCCAGCAGCGCGGGACTAGCGGGGGGGCGGCGCGAGACCCAGTACTTC	CASSAGLAGGRRETQYF
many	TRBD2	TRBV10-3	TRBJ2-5	TGTGCCACCAGCGGGGGGGGATCACAAGAGACCCAGTACTTC	CATSGGGSQETQYF
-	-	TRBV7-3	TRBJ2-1	TGTGCCAGCAGCGCAATAACTGGTTTGGGCGAGCAGTTCTTC	CASSAITGLGEQFF
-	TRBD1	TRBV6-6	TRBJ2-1	TGTGCCAGCAGTTACTGGGGGACAGGGGGAACTAATGAGCAGTTCTTC	CASSYWGTGGTNEQFF
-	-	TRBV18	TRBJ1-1	TGTGCCAGCTCTCTACAGGGGAACACTGAAGCTTTCTTT	CASSLQGNTEAFF
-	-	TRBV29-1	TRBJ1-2	TGCAGCGTTAAAATATCCGACAGAGCCTATGGCTACACCTTC	CSVKISDRAYGYTF
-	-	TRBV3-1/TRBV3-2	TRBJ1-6	TGTGCCAGCAGCCAAGGGACCGTGAATTCACCCCTCCACTTT	CASSQGTVNSPLHF
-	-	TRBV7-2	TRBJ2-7	TGTGCCAGCAGCTTAGCAGGGTTCTCCTACGAGCAGTACTTC	CASSLAGFSYEQYF
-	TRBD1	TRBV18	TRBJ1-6	TGTGCCAGCTCCCTTGGGACAGGGGCCTACTCCTATAATTCACCCCTCCACTTT	CASSLGTGAYSYNSPLHF
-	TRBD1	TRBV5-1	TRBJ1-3	TGCGCCAGCAGCCCAGGAGACAGGGCGTCTGGAAACACCATATATTTT	CASSPGDRASGNTIYF
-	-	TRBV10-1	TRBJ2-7	TGCGCCAGCAGTGTCGGTAGCTCCTACGAGCAGTACTTC	CASSVGSSYEQYF
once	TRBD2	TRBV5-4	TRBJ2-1	TGTGCCAGCAGCTTGGCCCCCCCGGCTAGCGGGTCATACAATGAGCAGTTCTTC	CASSLAPPASGSYNEQFF
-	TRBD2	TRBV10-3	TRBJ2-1	TGTGCCATCAGTGAGTCCGGGGAGCGGGGGGGCTCCTACAATGAGCAGTTCTTC	CAISESGERGGSYNEQFF
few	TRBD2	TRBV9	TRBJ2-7	TGTGCCAGCAGCGTAGCTGGGGGGGAAAGCTCCGAGCAGTACTTC	CASSVAGGESSEQYF
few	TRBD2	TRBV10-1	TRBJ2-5	TGCGCCAGCAGTGAGGGACAGGGTCTAGCGGGGGAAGAGACCCAGTACTTC	CASSEGQGLAGEETQYF
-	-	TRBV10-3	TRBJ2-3	TGTGCCATCACCCCTAGTGGGGGGCACACAGATACGCAGTATTTT	CAITPSGGHTDTQYF
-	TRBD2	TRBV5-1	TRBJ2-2	TGCGCCAGCAGCTCACATGGGACTAGCGGGGGTTCCGGGGAGCTGTTTTTT	CASSSHGTSGGSGELFF
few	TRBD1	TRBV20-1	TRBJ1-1	TGCAGTGCTAGTAACAGGGGAGAAATGAACACTGAAGCTTTCTTT	CSASNRGEMNTEAFF
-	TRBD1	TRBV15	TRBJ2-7	TGTGCCACCAGCAGAGCAGGGGGCGAGCAGTACTTC	CATSRAGGEQYF
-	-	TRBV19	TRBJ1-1	TGTGCCACAAAACAGGGGAACACTGAAGCTTTCTTT	CATKQGNTEAFF
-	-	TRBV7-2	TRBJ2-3	TGTGCCACCCGCCCCCCAGGCACAGATACGCAGTATTTT	CATRPPGTDTQYF
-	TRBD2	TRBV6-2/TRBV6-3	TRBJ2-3	TGTGCCAGCAGTTATAGGTTTAGCGGGGGGCCAGATACGCAGTATTTT	CASSYRFSGGPDTQYF
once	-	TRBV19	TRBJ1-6	TGTGCCAGCCACCCGGGGGCTCTTAATTCACCCCTCCACTTT	CASHPGALNSPLHF
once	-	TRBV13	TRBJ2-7	TGTGCCAGCAGCTTTTATAGTTGGGCAGGGGCGTACGAGCAGTACTTC	CASSFYSWAGAYEQYF
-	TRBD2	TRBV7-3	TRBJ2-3	TGTGCCAGCAGCGGTGGGGCAGCGGGGGAGGGAGATACGCAGTATTTT	CASSGGAAGEGDTQYF
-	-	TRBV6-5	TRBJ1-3	TGTGCCACCGAGCCAGTCCCCTCTGGAAACACCATATATTTT	CATEPVPSGNTIYF
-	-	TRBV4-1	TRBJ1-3	TGCGCCAGCAGCCAAGCCTGGACAGCCGGCTCTGGAAACACCATATATTTT	CASSQAWTAGSGNTIYF
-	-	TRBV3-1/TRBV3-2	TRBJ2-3	TGTGCCAGCAGCCAGCGACTACCGGGAACAGATACGCAGTATTTT	CASSQRLPGTDTQYF
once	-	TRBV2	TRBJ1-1	TGTGCCAGCAGTGAACACAAAGGACGGAACACTGAAGCTTTCTTT	CASSEHKGRNTEAFF
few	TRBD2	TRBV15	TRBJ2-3	TGTGCCACCTCTAGCGGGGGGGCCAGCACAGATACGCAGTATTTT	CATSSGGASTDTQYF
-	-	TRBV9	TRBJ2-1	TGTGCCAGCAGCGTAGCTACGGGGCAGACGAACAATGAGCAGTTCTTC	CASSVATGQTNNEQFF
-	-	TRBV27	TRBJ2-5	TGTGCCAGCAGTTTATCATGGACCTCGGCGACCCAGTACTTC	CASSLSWTSATQYF
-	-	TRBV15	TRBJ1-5	TGTGCCACCAGCAGGACCCGCCAGCCCCAGCATTTT	CATSRTRQPQHF
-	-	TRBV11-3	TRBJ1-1	TGTGCCAGCAGCTTAGGCGCAGTCATGAACACTGAAGCTTTCTTT	CASSLGAVMNTEAFF
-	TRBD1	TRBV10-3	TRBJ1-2	TGTGCCATCACCGTACAGGGGGAAGGCTATGGCTACACCTTC	CAITVQGEGYGYTF
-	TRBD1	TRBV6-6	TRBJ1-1	TGTGCCACTGATCTCAGGGGGGGCACTGAAGCTTTCTTT	CATDLRGGTEAFF